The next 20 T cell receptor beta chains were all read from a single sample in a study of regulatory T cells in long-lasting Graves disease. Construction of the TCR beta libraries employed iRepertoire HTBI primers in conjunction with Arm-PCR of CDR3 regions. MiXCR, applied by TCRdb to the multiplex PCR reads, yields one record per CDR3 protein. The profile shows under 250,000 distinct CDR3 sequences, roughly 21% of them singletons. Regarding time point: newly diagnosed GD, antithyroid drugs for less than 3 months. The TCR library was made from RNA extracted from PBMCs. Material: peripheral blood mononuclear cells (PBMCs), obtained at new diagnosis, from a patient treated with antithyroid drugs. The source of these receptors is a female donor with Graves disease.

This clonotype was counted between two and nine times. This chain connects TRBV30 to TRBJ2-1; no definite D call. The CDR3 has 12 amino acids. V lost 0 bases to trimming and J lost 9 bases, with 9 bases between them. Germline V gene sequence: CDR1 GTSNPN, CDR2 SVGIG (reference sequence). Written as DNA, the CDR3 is TGTGCCTGGAGTGTACGCCCGAGTGAGCAGTTCTTC. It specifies CAWSVRPSEQFF.

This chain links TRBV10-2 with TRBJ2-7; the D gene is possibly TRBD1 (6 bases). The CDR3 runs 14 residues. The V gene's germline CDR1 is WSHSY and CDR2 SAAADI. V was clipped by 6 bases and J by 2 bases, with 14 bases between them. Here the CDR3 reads CASSGQGNPYEQYF. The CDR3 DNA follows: TGCGCCAGCAGCGGGCAGGGGAACCCCTACGAGCAGTACTTC.

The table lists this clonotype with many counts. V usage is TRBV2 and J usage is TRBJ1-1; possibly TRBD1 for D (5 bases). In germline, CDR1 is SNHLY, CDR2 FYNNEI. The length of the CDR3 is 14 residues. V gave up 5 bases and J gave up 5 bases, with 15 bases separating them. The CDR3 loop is CASSFQLGGTEAFF. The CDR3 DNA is TGTGCCAGCAGTTTTCAACTCGGGGGGACTGAAGCTTTCTTT.

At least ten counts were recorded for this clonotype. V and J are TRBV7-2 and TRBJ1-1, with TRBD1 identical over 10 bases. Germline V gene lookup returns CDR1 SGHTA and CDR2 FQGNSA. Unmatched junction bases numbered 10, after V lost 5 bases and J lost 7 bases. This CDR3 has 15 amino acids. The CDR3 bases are TGTGCCAGCAGCATGAGGACAGGGGGGGTCGGTGAAGCTTTCTTT. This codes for CASSMRTGGVGEAFF.

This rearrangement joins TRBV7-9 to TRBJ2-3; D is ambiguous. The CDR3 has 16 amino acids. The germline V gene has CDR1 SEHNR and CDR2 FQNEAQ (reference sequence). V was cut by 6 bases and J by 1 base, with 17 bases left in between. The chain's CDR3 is CASSSPLGRGTDTQYF. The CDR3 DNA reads TGTGCCAGCAGTTCGCCCTTGGGCAGAGGCACAGATACGCAGTATTTT.

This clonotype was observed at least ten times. CDR3 nucleotide sequence: TGTGCCAGCAGCCCCTGGCCCCTACTAGGCGTGAGCAATGAGCAGTTCTTC. Translation gives CASSPWPLLGVSNEQFF. The chain uses TRBV11-1 and TRBJ2-1; D perhaps matches TRBD2 (5 bases). CDR1 SGHAT and CDR2 FQDESV come from the germline V gene (reference sequence). Deletions cut 5 bases from V and 6 bases from J, with 23 bases between. The CDR3 loop spans 17 amino acids.

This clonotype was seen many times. This chain's CDR3 is CATSGRTSGRPKYEQYF. DNA for the CDR3: TGTGCCACCAGCGGACGAACTAGCGGGAGGCCGAAATACGAGCAGTACTTC. The chain recombines TRBV15 with TRBJ2-7, with 12 bases lining up with TRBD2. V gave up 5 bases and J gave up 4 bases; unmatched junction bases: 12. The CDR3 contains 17 residues. Looked up from germline, CDR1 is LNHNV and CDR2 is YYDKDF (reference sequence). The full variable domain, with the rest looked up from reference TRBV15 and TRBJ2-7, is DAMVIQNPRYQVTQFGKPVTLSCSQTLNHNVMYWYQQKSSQAPKLLFHYYDKDFNNEADTPDNFQSRRPNTSFCFLDIRSPGLGDTAMYLCATSGRTSGRPKYEQYFGPGTRLTVT.

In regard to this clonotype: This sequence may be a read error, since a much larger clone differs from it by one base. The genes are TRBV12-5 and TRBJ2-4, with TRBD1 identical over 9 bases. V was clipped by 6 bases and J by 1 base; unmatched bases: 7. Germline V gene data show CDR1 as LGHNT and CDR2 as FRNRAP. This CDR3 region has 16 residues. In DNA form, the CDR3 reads TGTGCTAGTGGGGGGACAGGGAGGGTTGCCAAAAACATTCAGTACTTC. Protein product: CASGGTGRVAKNIQYF.

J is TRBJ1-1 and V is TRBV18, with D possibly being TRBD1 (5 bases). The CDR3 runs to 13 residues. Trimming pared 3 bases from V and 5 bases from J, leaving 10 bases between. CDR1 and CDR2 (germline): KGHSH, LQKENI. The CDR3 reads CASSPLTATEAFF. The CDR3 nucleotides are TGTGCCAGCTCACCCTTGACAGCTACTGAAGCTTTCTTT.

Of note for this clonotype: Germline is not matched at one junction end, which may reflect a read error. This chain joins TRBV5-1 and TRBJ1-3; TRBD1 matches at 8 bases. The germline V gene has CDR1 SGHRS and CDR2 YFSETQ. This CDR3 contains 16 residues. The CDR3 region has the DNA TGCGCCAGCAAAGGGACAGGAATACAATCTGGAAGCACCATATATTTT. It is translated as CASKGTGIQSGSTIYF.

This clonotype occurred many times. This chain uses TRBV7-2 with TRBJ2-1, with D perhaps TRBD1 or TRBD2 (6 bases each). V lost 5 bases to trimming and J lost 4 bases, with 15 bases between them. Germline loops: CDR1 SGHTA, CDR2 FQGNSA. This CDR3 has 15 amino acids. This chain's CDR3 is CASSPGQGRYNEQFF. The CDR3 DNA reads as TGTGCCAGCAGCCCGGGGCAGGGGAGGTACAATGAGCAGTTCTTC.

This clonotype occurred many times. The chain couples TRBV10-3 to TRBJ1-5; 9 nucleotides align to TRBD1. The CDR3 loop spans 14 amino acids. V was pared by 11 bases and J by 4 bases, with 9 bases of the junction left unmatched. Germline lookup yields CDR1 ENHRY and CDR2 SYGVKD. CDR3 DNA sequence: TGTGCCTCGAGACCGGGACAGGGTAATCAGCCCCAGCATTTT. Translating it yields CASRPGQGNQPQHF.

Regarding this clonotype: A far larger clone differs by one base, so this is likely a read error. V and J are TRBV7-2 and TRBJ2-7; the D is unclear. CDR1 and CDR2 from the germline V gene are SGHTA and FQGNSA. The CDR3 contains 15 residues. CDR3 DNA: TGTGCCAGCAGCTTAGTAGCACAACCTTCCTACAAGCAGTACTTC. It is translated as CASSLVAQPSYKQYF.

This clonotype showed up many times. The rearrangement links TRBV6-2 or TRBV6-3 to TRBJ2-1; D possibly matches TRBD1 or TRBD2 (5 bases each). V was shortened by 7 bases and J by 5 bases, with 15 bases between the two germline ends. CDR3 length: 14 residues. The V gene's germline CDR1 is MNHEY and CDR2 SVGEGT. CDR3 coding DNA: TGTGCCAGCACACCTGCCGGGGCTAACAATGAGCAGTTCTTC. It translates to CASTPAGANNEQFF.

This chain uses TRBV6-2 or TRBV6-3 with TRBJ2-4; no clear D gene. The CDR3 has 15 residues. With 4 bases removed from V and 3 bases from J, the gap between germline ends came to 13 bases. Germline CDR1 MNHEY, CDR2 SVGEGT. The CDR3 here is CASSSALLGKNIQYF. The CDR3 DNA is TGTGCCAGCAGTTCCGCACTCCTGGGCAAAAACATTCAGTACTTC.

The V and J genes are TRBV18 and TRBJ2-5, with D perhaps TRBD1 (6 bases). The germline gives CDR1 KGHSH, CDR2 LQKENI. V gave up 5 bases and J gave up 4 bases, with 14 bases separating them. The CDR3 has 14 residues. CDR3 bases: TGTGCCAGCTCAGCCACAGGGAGCCGAGAGACCCAGTACTTC. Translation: CASSATGSRETQYF. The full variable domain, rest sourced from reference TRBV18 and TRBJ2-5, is NAGVMQNPRHLVRRRGQEARLRCSPMKGHSHVYWYRQLPEEGLKFMVYLQKENIIDESGMPKERFSAEFPKEGPSILRIQQVVRGDSAAYFCASSATGSRETQYFGPGTRLLVL.

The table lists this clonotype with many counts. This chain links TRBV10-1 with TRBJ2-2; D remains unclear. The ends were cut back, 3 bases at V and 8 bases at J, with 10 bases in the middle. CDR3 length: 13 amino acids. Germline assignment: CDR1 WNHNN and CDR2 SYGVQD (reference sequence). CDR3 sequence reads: CASSEQIEGELFF. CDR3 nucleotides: TGCGCCAGCAGTGAACAGATAGAGGGGGAGCTGTTTTTT.

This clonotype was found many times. CDR3 protein: CASSSASGGTNNEQFF. The CDR3 DNA sequence: TGTGCCAGCAGTTCCGCTAGCGGGGGGACTAACAATGAGCAGTTCTTC. V usage is TRBV6-2 or TRBV6-3 and J usage is TRBJ2-1; TRBD2 matches at 11 bases. The CDR3 covers 16 residues. Per the germline V gene, CDR1 is MNHEY and CDR2 is SVGEGT. Trimming at V came to 4 bases and at J to 5 bases, leaving 7 bases not matched to a gene.

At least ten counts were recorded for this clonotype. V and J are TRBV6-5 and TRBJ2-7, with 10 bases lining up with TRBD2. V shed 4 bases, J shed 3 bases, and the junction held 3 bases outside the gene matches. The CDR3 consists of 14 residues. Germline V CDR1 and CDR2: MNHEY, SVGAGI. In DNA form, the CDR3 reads TGTGCCAGCAGTTCAACTAGCGGGAACTACGAGCAGTACTTC. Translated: CASSSTSGNYEQYF.

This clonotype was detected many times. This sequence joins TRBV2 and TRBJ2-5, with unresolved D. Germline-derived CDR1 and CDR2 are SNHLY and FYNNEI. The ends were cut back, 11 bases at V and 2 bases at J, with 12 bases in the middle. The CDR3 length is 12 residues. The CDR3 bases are TGTGCCTGCCGACAATTGCAAGAGACCCAGTACTTC. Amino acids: CACRQLQETQYF. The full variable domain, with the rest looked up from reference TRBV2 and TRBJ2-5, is EPEVTQTPSHQVTQMGQEVILRCVPISNHLYFYWYRQILGQKVEFLVSFYNNEISEKSEIFDDQFSVERPDGSNFTLKIRSTKLEDSAMYFCACRQLQETQYFGPGTRLLVL.